The 21 T cell receptor beta chains below come from one sample, sequenced in a study of OX40 agonist ivuxolimab in advanced cancers. The assay was immunoSEQ multiplex PCR, and TCRdb's table has in-frame clones only and misses some. The sample shows fewer than 25,000 clones, 88% of them seen only once. Sequencing was performed on CD4+ or CD8+ T cells sorted from blood, taken in a trial of the OX40 agonist ivuxolimab. Source of these receptors: an adult with an advanced solid tumor such as melanoma, head and neck, liver or kidney cancer.

This chain joins TRBV4-1 and TRBJ2-7, with a possible D match to TRBD2 (6 bases). The CDR3 is 14 amino acids. Deletions cut 2 bases from V and 3 bases from J, with 11 bases between. CDR1 is MGHRA, CDR2 YSYEKL, per germline. The chain's CDR3 is CASSQLLAGYEQYF. The DNA for the CDR3 is TGCGCCAGCAGCCAATTACTAGCTGGCTACGAGCAGTACTTC.

The chain uses TRBV14 and TRBJ1-4, with a possible D match to TRBD1 (6 bases). There are 15 residues in the CDR3. Per germline, CDR1 SGHDN and CDR2 FVKESK. V lost 1 base and J 4 bases, leaving 10 bases between the germline ends. The CDR3 nucleotides are TGTGCCAGCAGCCAAGGATGGACAGATAATGAAAAACTGTTTTTT. Amino acid sequence: CASSQGWTDNEKLFF.

This clone was observed a few times. J is TRBJ1-5 and V is TRBV30; D is undetermined. Trimming removed 0 bases at V and 4 bases at J, with 13 bases between. Germline V gives CDR1 GTSNPN, CDR2 SVGIG (reference sequence). The CDR3 is 15 residues long. CDR3 sequence: CAWSVGYSTNQPQHF. CDR3 DNA sequence: TGTGCCTGGAGTGTAGGCTACAGTACGAATCAGCCCCAGCATTTT. The complete variable domain, with remaining parts taken from reference TRBV30 and TRBJ1-5, reads SQTIHQWPATLVQPVGSPLSLECTVEGTSNPNLYWYRQAAGRGLQLLFYSVGIGQISSEVPQNLSASRPQDRQFILSSKKLLLSDSGFYLCAWSVGYSTNQPQHFGDGTRLSIL.

This rearrangement joins TRBV25-1 to TRBJ2-2, with TRBD2 matching 11 bases. From germline, CDR1 is MGHDK and CDR2 SYGVNS. The CDR3 length is 17 residues. Losses at the gene ends were 6 bases for V and 6 bases for J; bases not matched to a gene: 12. The CDR3 spells CASSVRIAGGLAGELFF. The CDR3 DNA sequence: TGTGCCAGCAGCGTGAGGATAGCGGGAGGGTTAGCCGGGGAGCTGTTTTTT.

The V gene is TRBV9, the J gene TRBJ2-1; D remains ambiguous. The ends were cut back, 0 bases at V and 1 base at J, with 5 bases in the middle. The CDR3 is 14 residues long. From germline, CDR1 is SGDLS and CDR2 YYNGEE. The CDR3 nucleotides read TGTGCCAGCAGCGTAGTCGGTTCCTACAATGAGCAGTTCTTC. Protein sequence: CASSVVGSYNEQFF.

This chain joins TRBV7-6 and TRBJ1-1; 8 nucleotides match TRBD1. Trimming cost V 2 bases and J 0 bases; bases outside gene matches: 8. CDR1 is SGHVS and CDR2 is FNYEAQ in the germline V gene. The CDR3 length is 17 residues. CDR3 nucleotides: TGTGCCAGCAGCTTACGAACAGGGGGTTTTGTGAACACTGAAGCTTTCTTT. Protein sequence: CASSLRTGGFVNTEAFF.

This sequence joins TRBV15 and TRBJ2-5; the D is unclear. The V gene lost 1 base and the J gene lost 4 bases, with 10 bases spanning the gap. The germline CDR1 and CDR2 sequences are LNHNV and YYDKDF (reference sequence). The CDR3 spans 14 residues. The CDR3 here is CATSRGTEVETQYF. DNA of the CDR3: TGTGCCACCAGCAGAGGGACGGAAGTAGAGACCCAGTACTTC.

The chain combines TRBV9 with TRBJ1-6; D gene ambiguous. The CDR3 length is 15 residues. Germline V gene sequence: CDR1 SGDLS, CDR2 YYNGEE. Trimming took 3 bases from V and 5 from J, leaving 12 bases between them. For the CDR3, the DNA is TGTGCCAGCAGCGATAAGATGAACGATAATTCACCCCTCCACTTT. Encoded protein: CASSDKMNDNSPLHF.

The genes are TRBV15 and TRBJ1-1; TRBD1 agrees at 8 bases. The germline gives CDR1 LNHNV, CDR2 YYDKDF (reference sequence). The CDR3 length is 14 residues. J gave up 3 bases and V 6 bases, and 6 bases lay outside the gene matches. The CDR3 coding sequence is TGTGCCACCAGGGACAGGGAGAGTGACACTGAAGCTTTCTTT. It is translated as CATRDRESDTEAFF.

J is TRBJ2-2 and V is TRBV4-1, with TRBD2 as a possible D gene (8 bases). CDR3 size: 20 residues. V was shortened by 0 bases and J by 3 bases, with 23 bases between the two germline ends. Germline CDR1 and CDR2: MGHRA and YSYEKL. The CDR3 DNA reads as TGCGCCAGCAGCCAAGATAGGACAGGAGGACTAGCTTTAGACACCGGGGAGCTGTTTTTT. This gives the protein CASSQDRTGGLALDTGELFF.

The rearrangement joins TRBV18 to TRBJ2-1; D might be TRBD1 (5 bases). The ends were cut back, 6 bases at V and 4 bases at J, with 7 bases in the middle. CDR3 size: 12 residues. CDR1 is KGHSH and CDR2 is LQKENI in the germline V gene. As DNA, the CDR3 is TGTGCCAGCTCGGCAGGGTACAATGAGCAGTTCTTC. Protein product: CASSAGYNEQFF.

The chain has TRBV6-6 and TRBJ2-7; 7 nucleotides agree with TRBD1. Germline values: CDR1 MNHNY, CDR2 SVGAGI (reference sequence). The CDR3 consists of 16 residues. With V trimmed by 2 bases and J by 2 bases, 9 bases remained unmatched. This CDR3 is CASSYPGTENTYEQYF. CDR3 in DNA: TGTGCCAGCAGTTACCCCGGGACAGAAAATACCTACGAGCAGTACTTC.

J is TRBJ2-7 and V is TRBV2, with D possibly matching TRBD2 (7 bases). This CDR3 spans 15 amino acids. Germline-derived CDR1 and CDR2 are SNHLY and FYNNEI. V lost 8 bases and J lost 2, with 19 bases in between. The CDR3 sequence: CASFRDEGGTYEQYF. CDR3 DNA: TGTGCCAGCTTTCGCGACGAGGGGGGGACCTACGAGCAGTACTTC.

The chain recombines TRBV6-5 with TRBJ1-4; 9 positions match TRBD1. V was clipped by 5 bases and J by 7 bases; unmatched bases: 8. The germline V gene has CDR1 MNHEY and CDR2 SVGAGI. CDR3 length: 15 residues. CDR3 loop: CASSAGQGWGEKLFF. The CDR3 bases are TGTGCCAGCAGTGCGGGACAGGGATGGGGTGAAAAACTGTTTTTT.

The V gene is TRBV7-7, the J gene TRBJ1-2; D remains ambiguous. Per germline, CDR1 SSHAT and CDR2 FNYEAQ (reference sequence). The CDR3 spans 13 residues. The V end was cut by 2 bases, the J end by 6 bases, with 10 bases between. CDR3 DNA: TGTGCCAGCAGCTTAAGCCCATCGGATGGCTACACCTTC. Amino acids: CASSLSPSDGYTF. The full variable domain, completed using reference TRBV7-7 and TRBJ1-2, is GAGVSQSPRYKVTKRGQDVTLRCDPISSHATLYWYQQALGQGPEFLTYFNYEAQPDKSGLPSDRFSAERPEGSISTLTIQRTEQRDSAMYRCASSLSPSDGYTFGSGTRLTVV.

The chain combines TRBV19 with TRBJ2-1; 9 bases map to TRBD2. CDR3 length equals 15 residues. Germline V gene lookup returns CDR1 LNHDA and CDR2 SQIVND (reference sequence). J lost 7 bases, V lost 6 bases, and 10 bases had no gene match. This chain's CDR3 is CASSPLAGGGNEQFF. The DNA for the CDR3 is TGTGCCAGTAGCCCCCTGGCGGGAGGGGGGAATGAGCAGTTCTTC.

The rearrangement links TRBV30 to TRBJ2-1; TRBD2 matches 8 bases. CDR3 length: 18 residues. J gave up 0 bases and V 4 bases, and 14 bases lay outside the gene matches. The germline V gene encodes CDR1 GTSNPN and CDR2 SVGIG (reference sequence). The CDR3 here is CAWTDPQVAGPSYNEQFF. CDR3 coding DNA: TGTGCCTGGACCGACCCCCAGGTAGCGGGACCCTCCTACAATGAGCAGTTCTTC.

The chain uses TRBV12-5 and TRBJ1-2, with 9 bases that match TRBD1. CDR3 length: 15 residues. V trimming: 5 bases; J trimming: 4 bases; junction bases outside the gene matches: 8. Germline V lookup: CDR1 LGHNT, CDR2 FRNRAP. CDR3 residues: CASGIGQGLVYGYTF. In DNA, the CDR3 is TGTGCTAGTGGTATAGGACAGGGGCTGGTCTATGGCTACACCTTC.

The rearrangement links TRBV19 to TRBJ2-7; the D is unclear. In germline, CDR1 is LNHDA, CDR2 SQIVND (reference sequence). V lost 3 bases, J lost 0 bases, and 9 bases lay in between. The CDR3 runs 14 residues. CDR3 protein: CASSIIISSYEQYF. CDR3 nucleotides: TGTGCCAGTAGTATTATTATAAGCTCCTACGAGCAGTACTTC.

The chain couples TRBV11-2 to TRBJ2-1; 7 nucleotides align to TRBD1. CDR3 length: 15 residues. V lost 1 base and J lost 8; bases outside the gene matches: 8. Germline lookup yields CDR1 SGHAT and CDR2 FQNNGV. As DNA, the CDR3 is TGTGCCAGCAGCTTAGCCTCAGGGGGTGTGGATGAGCAGTTCTTC. Translating gives CASSLASGGVDEQFF. Variable domain in full (rest from reference TRBV11-2 and TRBJ2-1): EAGVAQSPRYKIIEKRQSVAFWCNPISGHATLYWYQQILGQGPKLLIQFQNNGVVDDSQLPKDRFSAERLKGVDSTLKIQPAKLEDSAVYLCASSLASGGVDEQFFGPGTRLTVL.

This clone was counted a few times. This chain uses TRBV19 with TRBJ2-6; D gene ambiguous. V gave up 5 bases and J gave up 0 bases, with 11 bases separating them. The germline V gene has CDR1 LNHDA and CDR2 SQIVND (reference sequence). The CDR3 spans 16 residues. CDR3 DNA: TGTGCCAGTAGTGCCCTTTTGGGCTCTGGGGCCAACGTCCTGACTTTC. Protein product: CASSALLGSGANVLTF. The full variable domain, with the rest looked up from reference TRBV19 and TRBJ2-6, is DGGITQSPKYLFRKEGQNVTLSCEQNLNHDAMYWYRQDPGQGLRLIYYSQIVNDFQKGDIAEGYSVSREKKESFPLTVTSAQKNPTAFYLCASSALLGSGANVLTFGAGSRLTVL.